These 9 T cell receptor beta chains share one sample of origin, sequenced in a study of Ad26.COV2.S vaccination and SARS-CoV-2 variants. Documented treatment: 19 received Ad26.COV2.S at low or high dose, single or two shots; about 5 received placebo; per-sample allocation not given. Each sample was drawn 63 days after the first injection (of vaccine or placebo). Sequenced by immunoSEQ multiplex PCR; TCRdb stores in-frame clones only, minus some. The sample yields over 300,000 clones, roughly 80% seen once. The source material was peripheral blood, sampled in a trial of Ad26.COV2.S vaccine versus placebo. The receptors derive from a person between 18 and 65 years old who received the Ad26.COV2.S COVID-19 vaccine or a placebo.

The rearrangement uses TRBV5-1 and TRBJ1-5; D gene uncertain. The CDR3 sequence is 13 residues long. Germline V lookup: CDR1 SGHRS, CDR2 YFSETQ. V was pared by 0 bases and J by 6 bases, with 7 bases between. DNA of the CDR3: TGCGCCAGCAGCTTGGTATCCGGTCAGCCCCAGCATTTT. Its protein product is CASSLVSGQPQHF.

This chain uses TRBV6-1 with TRBJ2-5; the D gene is possibly TRBD2 (5 bases). V dropped 4 bases and J dropped 7 bases, with 16 bases sitting between them. Germline V gene data show CDR1 as MNHNS and CDR2 as SASEGT. CDR3 length: 14 amino acids. CDR3 nucleotides: TGTGCCAGCAGTGCCACTAAAGTGGGAGTGACCCAGTACTTC. This encodes CASSATKVGVTQYF.

This clone was seen only once. V is TRBV28 and J is TRBJ1-2; no reliable D call. V was pared by 6 bases and J by 0 bases, with 14 bases between. This CDR3 has 15 residues. CDR1 is MDHEN and CDR2 is SYDVKM in the germline V gene. The CDR3 coding sequence is TGTGCCAGCAGGCATTCACAGCTCACTAACTATGGCTACACCTTC. Amino acid sequence: CASRHSQLTNYGYTF.

This clone has a handful of counts. The rearrangement uses TRBV7-9 and TRBJ2-7; D is possibly TRBD2 (5 bases). The CDR3 contains 14 residues. V dropped 5 bases and J dropped 3 bases, with 14 bases sitting between them. From germline, CDR1 is SEHNR and CDR2 FQNEAQ (reference sequence). The CDR3 nucleotides read TGTGCCAGCAGCCGCTTTTCCGGAGGCTACGAGCAGTACTTC. Translating gives CASSRFSGGYEQYF.

The chain uses TRBV4-1 and TRBJ2-1, with D possibly matching TRBD2 (6 bases). The V gene's germline CDR1 is MGHRA and CDR2 YSYEKL. Trimming took off 1 base at V and 5 bases at J, with 9 bases between the two ends. The length of the CDR3 is 14 residues. The CDR3 nucleotides read TGCGCCAGCAGCCAAGTTAGCGGAGACAATGAGCAGTTCTTC. Protein: CASSQVSGDNEQFF.

V usage is TRBV2 and J usage is TRBJ2-1; possibly TRBD2 for D (6 bases). The V gene's germline CDR1 is SNHLY and CDR2 FYNNEI. The CDR3 totals 13 residues. V was trimmed by 8 bases and J by 7 bases, leaving 15 bases between them. The chain's CDR3 is CASLGRFGNEQFF. In DNA form, the CDR3 reads TGTGCCAGCCTCGGGAGATTTGGTAATGAGCAGTTCTTC.

This chain uses TRBV18 with TRBJ1-3; D is unresolved. The germline V gene encodes CDR1 KGHSH and CDR2 LQKENI. Deletions cut 5 bases from V and 4 bases from J, with 12 bases between. This CDR3 contains 14 residues. CDR3 sequence (DNA): TGTGCCAGCTCAGCTATTTCACTCGGAAACACCATATATTTT. It translates to CASSAISLGNTIYF.

This clone was counted a single time. This rearrangement joins TRBV11-2 to TRBJ2-5; perhaps D is TRBD1 or TRBD2 (5 bases each). Germline CDR1 reads SGHAT; CDR2 reads FQNNGV. CDR3 length: 17 residues. The V end lost 5 bases, the J end lost 4 bases, and 23 bases lay between the germline ends. As DNA, the CDR3 is TGTGCCAGCAGCCCCTACGGGGCGACAGAAGGAGTAGAGACCCAGTACTTC. This encodes CASSPYGATEGVETQYF.

The chain combines TRBV13 with TRBJ2-1; 14 nucleotides agree with TRBD2. Germline assignment: CDR1 PRHDT and CDR2 FYEKMQ (reference sequence). The CDR3 spans 16 residues. J lost 7 bases, V lost 2 bases, and 4 bases had no gene match. In DNA, the CDR3 is TGTGCCAGCAGCTTAATGGGACTAGCGGGAGAGAATGAGCAGTTCTTC. Protein product: CASSLMGLAGENEQFF. Combining the CDR3 with reference TRBV13 and TRBJ2-1 gives the whole variable domain AAGVIQSPRHLIKEKRETATLKCYPIPRHDTVYWYQQGPGQDPQFLISFYEKMQSDKGSIPDRFSAQQFSDYHSELNMSSLELGDSALYFCASSLMGLAGENEQFFGPGTRLTVL.